The present T cell receptor (beta chain) was sequenced within a study of blood T cell repertoires in COVID-19 (dated by TCRdb to the early 2020s). Regarding the study in general: Samples covering the acute and convalescent phases of COVID-19 were provided by collaborators in the United States, Italy and Spain. The material from the prospective study consisted of cDNA or gDNA derived from T cells, B-cell-depleted T cells, or PBMCs. Deeply sampled blood TCRbeta repertoires from subjects exposed to, actively infected with, or recovered from COVID-19 were included in the dataset. The samples were drawn from two sources: the first 160 participants of the ongoing ImmuneRACE study, and fewer than 1,500 subjects contributed by 6 global collaborators. The repertoires were made available in a free public database intended to serve as a resource for research on the immune response to SARS-CoV-2. Where available, HLA class I and class II types were taken from metadata supplied by the sample provider and were not determined by assay-based typing. Sample metadata almost always included a de-identified subject ID, COVID-19 status, age in years and sex.

The CDR3 numbers 16 residues from cysteine through phenylalanine. Only CDR3 DNA is held: 48 bases, read in frame from base 1. From the germline V gene (reference sequence), CDR1 is LNHDA and CDR2 is SQIVND. Germline trimming amounts to 5 bases on V and 4 bases on J, with 9 as the count of junction bases outside the gene matches. Regarding this clone: This clone's antigen is unknown. No base-level quality is on record; no much larger clone is a single base apart.

In the prospective study, participants were about 18 to 95 years old, resided in about two dozen geographic areas of the United States, and were enrolled through a virtual design. To assign participants to cohorts, the prospective study relied on clinical history that participants themselves reported in a screening survey and a study questionnaire. Each participant in the prospective study had whole blood, serum and a nasopharyngeal or oropharyngeal swab collected by mobile phlebotomists. Additional blood draws and questionnaires over an approximately 2-month period could optionally be provided by prospective study participants. Before DNA extraction, prospective study blood samples were shipped either frozen or at room temperature. TCRbeta CDR3 regions were amplified from genomic DNA by means of the immunoSEQ Assay, a bias-controlled multiplex PCR. The original methods were these. The number of nucleated cells in each sample was estimated by amplification of reference gene primers within the assay. Sequence reads were collapsed and filtered to measure the absolute abundance of every unique TCRbeta CDR3 rearrangement. For each sample, productive Simpson clonality was calculated as the square root of Simpson's diversity index across productive rearrangements. The table was pulled from immuneACCESS by TCRdb, which kept in-frame rearrangements only. Such tables lose some clones; where checked, under half of the loss comes from unresolved V genes, and the rest has no known cause. V and J calls and clone size are those listed in that table; D and trimming were worked out from the DNA. The sample includes 200,000 to 300,000 clones, with about nine tenths observed a single time. The ten largest clones capture 0.95% to 1.5% of the sample.

General conclusions and limits of the study: How much clinical and demographic metadata was included differed by source and by participant, and the metadata was provided uncurated.

The sequence was obtained from a woman between 35 and 50 years old with acute COVID-19. The V and J segments used are TRBV19 and TRBJ1-5, with 9 middle bases fitting TRBD1. Sequenced sample: PBMCs or T cells enriched from blood (not recorded which). The nucleotide sequence is TGTGCCAGTAGTTCCTTCAGGGACAGGGAGAATCAGCCCCAGCATTTT. Its translation is CASSSFRDRENQPQHF. Extended through the reference TRBV19 and TRBJ1-5 proteins, this CDR3 yields the full variable domain: DGGITQSPKYLFRKEGQNVTLSCEQNLNHDAMYWYRQDPGQGLRLIYYSQIVNDFQKGDIAEGYSVSREKKESFPLTVTSAQKNPTAFYLCASSSFRDRENQPQHFGDGTRLSIL.